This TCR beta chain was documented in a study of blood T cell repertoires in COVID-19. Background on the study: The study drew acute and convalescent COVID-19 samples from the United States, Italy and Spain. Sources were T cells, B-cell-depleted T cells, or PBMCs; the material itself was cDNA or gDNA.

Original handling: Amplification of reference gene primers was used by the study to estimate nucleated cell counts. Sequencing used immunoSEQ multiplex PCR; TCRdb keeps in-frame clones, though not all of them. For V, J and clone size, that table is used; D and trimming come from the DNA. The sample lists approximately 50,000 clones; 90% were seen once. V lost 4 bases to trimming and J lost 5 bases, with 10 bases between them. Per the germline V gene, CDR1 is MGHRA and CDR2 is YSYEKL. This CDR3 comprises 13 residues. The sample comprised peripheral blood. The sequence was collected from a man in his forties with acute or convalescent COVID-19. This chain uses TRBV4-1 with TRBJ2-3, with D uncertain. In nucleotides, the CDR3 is TGCGCCAGCAGCCGCAAACTCGGAGATACGCAGTATTTT. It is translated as CASSRKLGDTQYF.